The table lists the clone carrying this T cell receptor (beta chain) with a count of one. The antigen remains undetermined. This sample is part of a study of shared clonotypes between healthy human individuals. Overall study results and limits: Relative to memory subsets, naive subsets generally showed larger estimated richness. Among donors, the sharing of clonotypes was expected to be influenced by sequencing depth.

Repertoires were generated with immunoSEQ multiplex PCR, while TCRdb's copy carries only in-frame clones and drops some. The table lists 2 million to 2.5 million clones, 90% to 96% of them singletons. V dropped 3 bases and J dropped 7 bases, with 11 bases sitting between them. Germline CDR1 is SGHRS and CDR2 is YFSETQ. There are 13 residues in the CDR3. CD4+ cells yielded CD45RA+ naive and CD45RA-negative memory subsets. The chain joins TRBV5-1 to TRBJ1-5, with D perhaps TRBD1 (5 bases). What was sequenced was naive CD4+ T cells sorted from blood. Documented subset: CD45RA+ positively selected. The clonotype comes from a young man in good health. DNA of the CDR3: TGCGCCAGCAGCTCTGAGGGGCCGCAGCCCCAGCATTTT. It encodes CASSSEGPQPQHF.